These 3 T cell receptor beta chains share one sample of origin, sequenced in a study of monozygotic twins with inflammatory bowel disease. TCRdb reanalyzed the 5' RACE reads, giving one entry per CDR3 protein sequence and no DNA. This repertoire includes around 380,000 distinct CDR3 sequences. What was sequenced was blood. Receptors originate from a human donor with ulcerative colitis or Crohn's disease, or a healthy co-twin of an affected twin (not recorded which).

The chain carries TRBV20-1 and TRBJ2-7; TCRdb indicates TRBD1, and absent DNA this call remains unverified. The V gene's germline CDR1 is DFQATT and CDR2 SNEGSKA (reference sequence). This CDR3 has 15 amino acids. The CDR3 sequence is CSARDGGQSSYEQYF.

This chain joins TRBV6-5 and TRBJ2-7. Germline values: CDR1 MNHEY, CDR2 SVGAGI. There are 14 residues in the CDR3. The CDR3 is CASSYTSSSYEQYF.

This sequence joins TRBV5-1 and TRBJ2-7; lacking DNA, the TRBD1 call made by TCRdb goes unchecked. The CDR3 sequence is 17 residues long. Germline-derived CDR1 and CDR2 are SGHRS and YFSETQ. The CDR3 loop is CASSSGLGRQGRYEQYF.